The 22 T cell receptor beta chains below were found in one sample sequenced in a study of regulatory T cells in long-lasting Graves disease. Documented time point: newly diagnosed GD, antithyroid drugs for less than 3 months. From PBMCs, RNA was extracted and then used to make the TCR library. Relying on iRepertoire HTBI primers and Arm-PCR of CDR3 regions, the team built TCR beta libraries. MiXCR was run by TCRdb on the multiplex PCR reads, yielding one entry per CDR3 protein. The data show 550,000 to 650,000 distinct CDR3 sequences, 15% to 20% seen once. These data also formed part of another study, on T cells in Graves' hyperthyroidism and ophthalmopathy.

Specimen: peripheral blood mononuclear cells (PBMCs), collected at new diagnosis, from a patient treated with antithyroid drugs. Receptors originate from a man between 18 and 29 years old with Graves disease.

The chain employs TRBV3-1 and TRBJ2-4, with 7 nucleotides matching TRBD1. The V gene's germline CDR1 is LGHDT and CDR2 YNNKEL (reference sequence). The CDR3 length is 13 residues. The V and J ends lost 4 bases and 4 bases, in that order; junction bases with no gene match: 1. The CDR3 DNA reads as TGTGCCAGCAGCCGGGACAGAAAAAACATTCAGTACTTC. Its translation is CASSRDRKNIQYF. The whole variable domain, filled in from reference TRBV3-1 and TRBJ2-4, reads DTAVSQTPKYLVTQMGNDKSIKCEQNLGHDTMYWYKQDSKKFLKIMFSYNNKELIINETVPNRFSPKSPDKAHLNLHINSLELGDSAVYFCASSRDRKNIQYFGAGTRLSVL.

On this clonotype itself: Just one base apart from a much larger clone, this may be a read error. The J gene is TRBJ2-1, the V gene TRBV28, with a possible D match to TRBD2 (5 bases). TRBJ2-5 explains the end of the DNA better; the J call may be wrong. Germline lookup yields CDR1 MDHEN and CDR2 SYDVKM. This CDR3 is 13 amino acids long. Here the CDR3 DNA reads TGTGCCAGCAAGATTGGCGGGCAAGAGACCCAGTACTTC. It codes for CASKIGGQETQYF.

The rearrangement uses TRBV6-2 or TRBV6-3 and TRBJ2-2; tentatively, D is TRBD2 (5 bases). CDR1 is MNHEY, CDR2 SVGEGT, per germline. CDR3 size: 14 residues. V was shortened by 6 bases and J by 1 base, with 9 bases between the two germline ends. The CDR3 region has the DNA TGTGCCAGCAGGGATAGCGAGAACACCGGGGAGCTGTTTTTT. It specifies CASRDSENTGELFF.

J is TRBJ1-1 and V is TRBV12-5, with D perhaps matching TRBD1 (6 bases). The length of the CDR3 is 13 residues. Germline assignment: CDR1 LGHNT and CDR2 FRNRAP. V dropped 7 bases and J dropped 5 bases, with 14 bases sitting between them. CDR3 nucleotides: TGTGCTAGTGCCATAGGTAGGGGGACTGAAGCTTTCTTT. This codes for CASAIGRGTEAFF.

This clonotype was recorded many times. The rearrangement links TRBV7-9 to TRBJ2-7; D ambiguous. The length of the CDR3 is 13 residues. Trimming took 4 bases from V and 0 from J, leaving 7 bases between them. Per the germline V gene, CDR1 is SEHNR and CDR2 is FQNEAQ (reference sequence). CDR3 region: CASSYTDSYEQYF. The CDR3 nucleotides are TGTGCCAGCAGCTACACCGACTCCTACGAGCAGTACTTC.

This clonotype appeared many times. CDR3 region: CASSLRTSGRATDTQYF. CDR3 sequence (DNA): TGTGCCAGCAGCCTCAGGACTAGCGGGAGGGCCACAGATACGCAGTATTTT. The chain links TRBV11-3 to TRBJ2-3; 15 bases agree with TRBD2. The CDR3 loop spans 17 amino acids. The ends lost 5 bases at V and 2 bases at J; junction bases unmatched: 5. CDR1 is SGHNT, CDR2 YENEEA, per germline. Looking up the rest from reference TRBV11-3 and TRBJ2-3 gives the full variable domain: EAGVVQSPRYKIIEKKQPVAFWCNPISGHNTLYWYLQNLGQGPELLIRYENEEAVDDSQLPKDRFSAERLKGVDSTLKIQPAELGDSAVYLCASSLRTSGRATDTQYFGPGTRLTVL.

The V and J genes are TRBV7-2 and TRBJ2-7, with D possibly being TRBD1 or TRBD2 (6 bases each). The V gene's germline CDR1 is SGHTA and CDR2 FQGNSA. V gave up 5 bases and J gave up 6 bases, with 14 bases separating them. This CDR3 has 13 residues. Here the CDR3 reads CASSIGGLSEQYF. In DNA form, the CDR3 reads TGTGCCAGCAGCATAGGGGGGCTCAGCGAGCAGTACTTC.

This clonotype turned up a few times. J is TRBJ2-5 and V is TRBV27, with TRBD2 as a possible D gene (5 bases). With 6 bases removed from V and 5 bases from J, the gap between germline ends came to 16 bases. The CDR3 is made up of 14 amino acids. Per germline, CDR1 MNHEY and CDR2 SMNVEV (reference sequence). The CDR3 spells CASRSGWARETQYF. The CDR3 DNA is TGTGCCAGCAGGAGCGGTTGGGCTCGGGAGACCCAGTACTTC.

This clonotype was counted ten times or more. J is TRBJ2-5 and V is TRBV11-2, with D unresolved. There are 14 residues in the CDR3. Looked up from germline, CDR1 is SGHAT and CDR2 is FQNNGV. V lost 1 base to trimming and J lost 4 bases, with 10 bases between them. The chain's CDR3 is CASSLALDGETQYF. DNA for the CDR3: TGTGCCAGCAGCTTAGCCCTGGACGGAGAGACCCAGTACTTC. Filled out from reference TRBV11-2 and TRBJ2-5, the complete variable domain reads EAGVAQSPRYKIIEKRQSVAFWCNPISGHATLYWYQQILGQGPKLLIQFQNNGVVDDSQLPKDRFSAERLKGVDSTLKIQPAKLEDSAVYLCASSLALDGETQYFGPGTRLLVL.

The gene calls are TRBV5-1 and TRBJ2-7, with 12 positions matching TRBD2. The germline V gene has CDR1 SGHRS and CDR2 YFSETQ. After removal of 4 bases from V and 7 bases from J, the junction contained 6 bases not matched to a gene. The CDR3 runs to 14 residues. This chain's CDR3 is CASSEGLAGSEQYF. CDR3 DNA sequence: TGCGCCAGCAGCGAGGGACTAGCGGGCTCAGAGCAGTACTTC.

J is TRBJ1-1 and V is TRBV20-1; possible D gene TRBD1, 5 bases. Trimming took 6 bases from V and 5 from J, leaving 13 bases between them. Germline V CDR1 and CDR2: DFQATT, SNEGSKA (reference sequence). This CDR3 spans 12 amino acids. CDR3 nucleotide sequence: TGCAGTGCCAAAACGGGGGGGACTGAAGCTTTCTTT. Protein sequence: CSAKTGGTEAFF.

The rearrangement joins TRBV10-2 to TRBJ2-3, with TRBD1 matching over 10 bases. Per germline, CDR1 WSHSY and CDR2 SAAADI. Germline trimming cut 7 bases from V and 3 bases from J; bases unmatched to any gene: 7. The CDR3 is 15 residues long. CDR3 loop: CASIETGGWTDTQYF. The CDR3 DNA sequence: TGCGCCAGCATAGAGACAGGGGGCTGGACAGATACGCAGTATTTT.

This clonotype was counted at least ten times. This chain links TRBV20-1 with TRBJ1-1; tentatively, D is TRBD1 (6 bases). V was pared by 5 bases and J by 5 bases, with 12 bases between. Germline CDR1 reads DFQATT; CDR2 reads SNEGSKA (reference sequence). This CDR3 has 12 residues. CDR3: CSALRGWTEAFF. Written as DNA, the CDR3 is TGCAGTGCTCTCAGGGGATGGACTGAAGCTTTCTTT.

Only a few counts were recorded for this clonotype. The V call is TRBV10-2, the J call TRBJ2-6; tentatively, D is TRBD1 (6 bases). Germline V CDR1 and CDR2: WSHSY, SAAADI. V lost 5 bases to trimming and J lost 4 bases, with 12 bases between them. The CDR3 extends over 15 amino acids. The CDR3 coding sequence is TGCGCCAGCAGTTCCACAGGGTCCGGGGCCAACGTCCTGACTTTC. This translates into CASSSTGSGANVLTF.

A few counts support this clonotype. The V and J genes are TRBV20-1 and TRBJ1-2, with TRBD1 identical over 9 bases. CDR1 DFQATT and CDR2 SNEGSKA come from the germline V gene (reference sequence). V was pared by 6 bases and J by 8 bases, with 4 bases of the junction left unmatched. The CDR3 has 11 residues. The CDR3 sequence is CSAAGTGGYTF. The CDR3 coding sequence is TGCAGTGCGGCCGGGACAGGGGGCTACACCTTC.

The chain recombines TRBV27 with TRBJ2-1, with 11 bases aligning to TRBD2. Germline lookup yields CDR1 MNHEY and CDR2 SMNVEV (reference sequence). CDR3 size: 15 residues. V lost 7 bases to trimming and J lost 3 bases; unmatched junction nucleotides: 5. CDR3 sequence (DNA): TGTGCCAGCACCATAGCGGGAGGGCTCTACAATGAGCAGTTCTTC. Amino acids: CASTIAGGLYNEQFF.

The chain carries TRBV3-1 and TRBJ2-7; 11 bases match TRBD2. Germline V gene lookup returns CDR1 LGHDT and CDR2 YNNKEL (reference sequence). V shed 1 base, J shed 2 bases, and the junction held 10 bases outside the gene matches. The CDR3 has 18 amino acids. The CDR3 sequence: CASSQVTEGLAVTYEQYF. In DNA form, the CDR3 reads TGTGCCAGCAGCCAAGTCACCGAGGGACTAGCGGTAACCTACGAGCAGTACTTC.

This clonotype showed up many times. CDR3 DNA sequence: TGTGCCAGCAGCTCAAACGGTCAGAACAATGAGCAGTTCTTC. Translating it yields CASSSNGQNNEQFF. The V and J genes are TRBV11-1 and TRBJ2-1; D remains unclear. Germline loops: CDR1 SGHAT, CDR2 FQDESV (reference sequence). The V end lost 4 bases, the J end lost 5 bases, and 12 bases lay between the germline ends. The CDR3 is 14 residues long.

This chain uses TRBV28 with TRBJ2-5; TRBD1 aligns across 7 bases. The V gene's germline CDR1 is MDHEN and CDR2 SYDVKM. The ends lost 7 bases at V and 3 bases at J; junction bases unmatched: 5. The CDR3 covers 13 residues. CDR3 in amino acids: CASKSGTEETQYF. In nucleotides, the CDR3 is TGTGCCAGCAAAAGTGGGACAGAAGAGACCCAGTACTTC.

At least ten counts were recorded for this clonotype. The chain joins TRBV28 to TRBJ1-5; D ambiguous. Trimming cost V 7 bases and J 7 bases, with 11 bases left between them. There are 12 residues in the CDR3. Looked up from germline, CDR1 is MDHEN and CDR2 is SYDVKM. The CDR3 region has the DNA TGTGCCAGCACCACAACCGGCCAGCCCCAGCATTTT. Translated: CASTTTGQPQHF.

With regard to this clonotype: A much larger clone lies a single base off, so this may be a read error. The rearrangement joins TRBV6-9 to TRBJ1-1, with TRBD1 as a possible D gene (5 bases). V lost 2 bases and J lost 2, with 9 bases in between. Germline CDR1 and CDR2: MNHGY and SVAAGI. The CDR3 has 14 residues. DNA of the CDR3: TGTGCCAGCAGTTATGGGGGGAGCAACACTGAAGCTTTCTTT. Encoded protein: CASSYGGSNTEAFF.

This clonotype was counted between two and nine times. V gene TRBV3-1 combines with J gene TRBJ2-7; D uncertain. Germline assignment: CDR1 LGHDT and CDR2 YNNKEL (reference sequence). The CDR3 extends over 16 amino acids. Trimming took off 6 bases at V and 5 bases at J, with 23 bases between the two ends. This CDR3 is CASRVGHGNGFHEQYF. The CDR3 nucleotides are TGTGCCAGCAGGGTGGGTCACGGAAACGGGTTCCACGAGCAGTACTTC.